This note documents a single TCR beta chain sequence. Antigen: not known. Expressed TCRB transcripts were sequenced, since all the RNA that had been isolated was reverse transcribed. TCRdb keeps only in-frame clones here, not all; method: immunoSEQ multiplex PCR. This sample has about 270,000 clones, with roughly 13% found just once. The data stem from a study of beta chain features in type 1 diabetes. Trimming cost V 5 bases and J 6 bases; bases outside gene matches: 10. CDR1 and CDR2 from the germline V gene are LNHNV and YYDKDF (reference sequence). The CDR3 has 16 residues. Points from the study as a whole: A moderate, significant TCRB CDR3 shortening appeared in type 1 diabetes across four CD4+ subsets. VDJ junctions from type 1 diabetes patients carried fewer insertions and larger deletions.

The chain combines TRBV15 with TRBJ2-3; TRBD2 matches 11 bases. The specimen was naive CD4+ T cells from blood. This TCR derives from a man aged 30 to 45 with type 1 diabetes. The CDR3 sequence is CATSPILLAGGDTQYF. CDR3 nucleotide sequence: TGTGCCACCAGCCCAATCCTCTTAGCGGGAGGGGATACGCAGTATTTT.